This entry lists 7 T cell receptor beta chains sequenced from one sample in a study of blood T cell repertoires in COVID-19. The repertoire was sequenced with immunoSEQ multiplex PCR; TCRdb's copy has only in-frame clones and lacks some. The data hold approximately 170,000 clones, with more than 70% observed a single time. The specimen was PBMCs or T cells enriched from blood (not recorded which). All receptors derive from a woman aged 50 to 60 in a cohort exposed to, infected with or recovered from COVID-19 (not recorded which).

This clone was seen only a few times. The gene calls are TRBV19 and TRBJ1-1; weak D call: TRBD1 (5 bases). The CDR3 loop spans 12 amino acids. Germline V CDR1 and CDR2: LNHDA, SQIVND (reference sequence). Trimming removed 5 bases from V and 5 bases from J, with 9 bases in between. In DNA form, the CDR3 reads TGTGCCAGTAGTGGCAGGGATACTGAAGCTTTCTTT. Translation gives CASSGRDTEAFF.

The chain uses TRBV19 and TRBJ1-2; D gene uncertain. The V end was cut by 5 bases, the J end by 3 bases, with 7 bases between. Germline V gives CDR1 LNHDA, CDR2 SQIVND (reference sequence). The CDR3 totals 12 residues. The DNA of the CDR3 is TGTGCCAGTAGTCTCGGGGACTATGGCTACACCTTC. Protein sequence: CASSLGDYGYTF.

This chain uses TRBV7-6 with TRBJ2-3; D remains unclear. This CDR3 contains 12 residues. The V gene lost 4 bases and the J gene lost 1 base, with 3 bases spanning the gap. Germline V gene sequence: CDR1 SGHVS, CDR2 FNYEAQ. CDR3 loop: CASSSGTDTQYF. In DNA, the CDR3 is TGTGCCAGCAGCTCGGGCACAGATACGCAGTATTTT.

Turning to this clone: At one end the junction does not follow the germline gene, possibly because of a read error. The chain couples TRBV19 to TRBJ1-5; D is uncertain. Germline CDR1 and CDR2: LNHDA and SQIVND (reference sequence). The CDR3 has 13 amino acids. The CDR3 is CASTWAYNQPQHF. The DNA for the CDR3 is TGTGCGAGTACTTGGGCGTACAATCAGCCCCAGCATTTT.

The chain joins TRBV7-9 to TRBJ2-5; 9 bases are a match to TRBD2. Unmatched junction bases numbered 13, after V lost 0 bases and J lost 5 bases. Germline assignment: CDR1 SEHNR and CDR2 FQNEAQ (reference sequence). The CDR3 consists of 18 residues. The CDR3 protein is CASSLALTISGGGETQYF. CDR3 sequence (DNA): TGTGCCAGCAGCTTAGCCCTGACGATTAGCGGGGGAGGGGAGACCCAGTACTTC. Drawing the rest from reference TRBV7-9 and TRBJ2-5, the complete variable domain is DTGVSQNPRHKITKRGQNVTFRCDPISEHNRLYWYRQTLGQGPEFLTYFQNEAQLEKSRLLSDRFSAERPKGSFSTLEIQRTEQGDSAMYLCASSLALTISGGGETQYFGPGTRLLVL.

V and J are TRBV19 and TRBJ1-5; tentative D call: TRBD1 (5 bases). V lost 3 bases and J lost 4, with 13 bases in between. The germline CDR1 and CDR2 sequences are LNHDA and SQIVND (reference sequence). CDR3 length equals 15 residues. CDR3 loop: CASSIEQVGNQPQHF. CDR3 DNA: TGTGCCAGTAGTATCGAACAGGTAGGAAATCAGCCCCAGCATTTT.

This clone was counted between two and nine times. The V and J genes are TRBV15 and TRBJ1-5, with a possible D match to TRBD1 (5 bases). Germline assignment: CDR1 LNHNV and CDR2 YYDKDF (reference sequence). V was clipped by 5 bases and J by 3 bases, with 11 bases between them. The CDR3 runs 14 residues. CDR3 loop: CATSYRQFNQPQHF. In DNA form, the CDR3 reads TGTGCCACCAGCTACCGACAGTTCAATCAGCCCCAGCATTTT. Full variable domain (missing parts from reference TRBV15 and TRBJ1-5): DAMVIQNPRYQVTQFGKPVTLSCSQTLNHNVMYWYQQKSSQAPKLLFHYYDKDFNNEADTPDNFQSRRPNTSFCFLDIRSPGLGDTAMYLCATSYRQFNQPQHFGDGTRLSIL.